This T cell receptor (beta chain) originates from a study of T cell repertoires in cytomegalovirus infection. TCRdb analysed the reads with MiXCR anew, one entry per CDR3 protein. The sample yields some 940,000 distinct CDR3 sequences, around 29% seen once. To note about this clonotype: What it recognizes is unknown. This may arise from a read error, as a much more abundant clone is one base away.

The ends lost 7 bases at V and 3 bases at J; junction bases unmatched: 5. In germline, CDR1 is SGHDN, CDR2 FVKESK. The CDR3 is made up of 14 amino acids. The sequenced sample was cultured CD8+ T cells from PBMCs, obtained from culture after CMV antigen stimulation. The V and J genes are TRBV14 and TRBJ2-1, with TRBD2 identical over 8 bases. This receptor was taken from a human donor in good health (CMV status not recorded). Some clones in this sample may be carry-over from other donors' samples. The CDR3: CASNIRGGYNEQFF. As DNA, the CDR3 is TGTGCCAGCAACATACGGGGGGGCTACAATGAGCAGTTCTTC.